This T cell receptor (beta chain) was sequenced in a study of blood T cell repertoires in COVID-19. Overall study context: Acute-phase and convalescent COVID-19 samples originated in the United States, Italy and Spain.

Method: immunoSEQ multiplex PCR; TCRdb's copy keeps in-frame clones and lacks some. The sample gives around 160,000 clones, around 80% of which show up once; approximately 5.4% is in the top ten. There are 16 residues in the CDR3. CDR1 and CDR2 (germline): MNHEY, SVGAGI. V lost 3 bases to trimming and J lost 3 bases, with 14 bases between them. Sequenced input: PBMCs or T cells enriched from blood (not recorded which). The receptor's source is a man aged 35-49 years who had recovered from COVID-19. This chain uses TRBV6-5 with TRBJ2-2; D might be TRBD2 (6 bases). CDR3 sequence (DNA): TGTGCCAGCAGTTATCAGCGGGTGGGGGACACCGGGGAGCTGTTTTTT. This sequence encodes CASSYQRVGDTGELFF.